These T cell receptor beta chains were read from a single sample in a study of T cells in Graves' hyperthyroidism and ophthalmopathy. MiXCR, run by TCRdb on the multiplex PCR reads, gives a single entry per CDR3 protein. The table includes nearly 600,000 distinct CDR3 sequences, approximately 13% detected once. The sequenced material came from blood. The receptors were gathered from a woman in her twenties or thirties with Graves' hyperthyroidism that later progressed to Graves' ophthalmopathy. Each CDR3 is given with its conserved first and last residue. D genes are given only for firm matches. Rows give clone size only sometimes, using once, few, many, or a class for an expanded clone.

v_gene	d_gene	j_gene	abundance	CDR3nt	CDR3aa
TRBV29-1	-	TRBJ2-1	-	TGCAGCGTTGTGTCTAGGGAATGGGATGAGCAGTTCTTC	CSVVSREWDEQFF
TRBV3-1	TRBD1	TRBJ2-1	few	TGTGCCAGCAGCCATAGACAGGGCGTATTCAATGAGCAGTTCTTC	CASSHRQGVFNEQFF
TRBV20-1	-	TRBJ2-7	many	TGCAGTGCTAGTTACGAGATTGTCCCCTACGAGCAGTACTTC	CSASYEIVPYEQYF
TRBV29-1	-	TRBJ1-2	-	TGCAGCGTTGAAGCCCTCGGGGATGGCTACACCTTC	CSVEALGDGYTF
TRBV12-3/TRBV12-4	-	TRBJ2-1	-	TGTGCCAGCAGTTTATGGGGGGAGAGCCACAATGAGCAGTGCTTC	CASSLWGESHNEQCF
TRBV12-5	-	TRBJ2-7	-	TGTGCTAGCGGGGCTTGGGACGAGCAGTACTTC	CASGAWDEQYF
TRBV28	-	TRBJ1-5	few	TGTGCCAGCGTAGGGTGGGCCGTTAATCAGCCCCAGCATTTT	CASVGWAVNQPQHF
TRBV28	-	TRBJ1-4	many	TGTGCCAGCAGTTCGGGACGATATGCAACTAATGAAAAACTGTTTTTT	CASSSGRYATNEKLFF
TRBV5-5	TRBD2	TRBJ2-2	many	TGTGCCAGCACCTCTACCGATAGCGGGAGGAACACCGGGGAGCTGTTTTTT	CASTSTDSGRNTGELFF
TRBV28	-	TRBJ2-7	many	TGTGCCAGACCCACGGGGGCCTTCAGACACGAGCAGTACTTC	CARPTGAFRHEQYF